The 26 T cell receptor beta chains given below trace back to one sample, sequenced in a study of CXCR3-negative and CXCR3-positive naive CD8 T cells. The libraries of TRB cDNA were constructed through 5' RACE using UMI labels. TCRdb re-called the 5' RACE reads; one entry per CDR3 protein, DNA not given. The specimen's table records approximately 40,000 distinct CDR3 sequences. Sequencing was carried out using memory CD8+ T cells from blood. The receptors were gathered from a human donor in good health. Some clones in this sample may be carry-over from other donors' samples.

Here the CDR3 reads CASSSSGLAGGPDEQFF. The chain carries TRBV7-2 and TRBJ2-1; the D call from TCRdb, TRBD2, cannot be confirmed without DNA. The CDR3 length is 17 residues. Germline V lookup: CDR1 SGHTA, CDR2 FQGNSA.

The chain uses TRBV4-1 and TRBJ2-1; there is no DNA to check the TCRdb D call of TRBD2. Looked up from germline, CDR1 is MGHRA and CDR2 is YSYEKL. The CDR3 totals 13 residues. CDR3 region: CASSPVGYNEQFF.

The rearrangement uses TRBV4-2 and TRBJ2-3; checking the TCRdb D call of TRBD1 is not possible without DNA. Per the germline V gene, CDR1 is LGHNA and CDR2 is YNFKEQ. CDR3 length: 15 amino acids. The CDR3 here is CASSQDAGTTDTQYF.

The rearrangement uses TRBV5-1 and TRBJ2-5; TCRdb calls TRBD1, which cannot be checked without DNA. The V gene's germline CDR1 is SGHRS and CDR2 YFSETQ. The CDR3 totals 16 residues. The CDR3 reads CASSFRGQGVQETQYF.

J is TRBJ1-1 and V is TRBV4-2. Germline values: CDR1 LGHNA, CDR2 YNFKEQ. The CDR3 consists of 15 residues. CDR3 amino acids: CASSRGTEAHTEAFF.

The chain couples TRBV7-2 to TRBJ2-7; TCRdb picks TRBD2, but there is no DNA to check that call. The germline CDR1 and CDR2 sequences are SGHTA and FQGNSA. CDR3 length equals 18 residues. The CDR3 here is CASSFFLAGGISPYEQYF.

The chain's CDR3 is CASSWVGDNQPQHF. The gene calls are TRBV28 and TRBJ1-5; with no DNA, the TCRdb D assignment of TRBD1 cannot be verified. This CDR3 is 14 amino acids long. Per the germline V gene, CDR1 is MDHEN and CDR2 is SYDVKM.

The chain recombines TRBV5-5 with TRBJ2-7; TCRdb reports TRBD1, a call that lacks DNA to check it against. Germline V gene sequence: CDR1 SGHKS, CDR2 YYEKEE (reference sequence). The CDR3 consists of 16 residues. CDR3 sequence reads: CASSPVGGQRSYEQYF.

The chain links TRBV20-1 to TRBJ2-7; the TRBD1 assignment by TCRdb is unverifiable without DNA. The length of the CDR3 is 13 residues. The germline V gene has CDR1 DFQATT and CDR2 SNEGSKA (reference sequence). The CDR3 spells CSARDLSGLEQHF.

Here the CDR3 reads CASSPPVTEQFF. This chain links TRBV9 with TRBJ2-1; the TRBD1 assignment by TCRdb is unverifiable without DNA. This CDR3 contains 12 residues. Germline V CDR1 and CDR2: SGDLS, YYNGEE.

The chain recombines TRBV4-3 with TRBJ2-7; as DNA is missing, the TRBD1 call by TCRdb cannot be tested. The germline V gene has CDR1 LGHNA and CDR2 YSLEER. The CDR3 extends over 18 amino acids. The CDR3 sequence is CASSQERSVGGYSYEQYF.

The V call is TRBV19, the J call TRBJ2-7; the TCRdb D gene call, TRBD1, has no DNA to confirm it. This CDR3 region has 16 residues. Germline-derived CDR1 and CDR2 are LNHDA and SQIVND (reference sequence). CDR3 amino acids: CASSIGTGVATGEQYF.

The genes are TRBV6-2 or TRBV6-3 and TRBJ2-1; with no DNA, the TCRdb D assignment of TRBD1 cannot be verified. This CDR3 has 13 amino acids. The germline gives CDR1 MNHEY, CDR2 SVGEGT. The CDR3 protein is CASSPGHQSEQFF.

The chain employs TRBV29-1 and TRBJ2-7. CDR3 length: 11 residues. Per the germline V gene, CDR1 is SQVTM and CDR2 is ANQGSEA. The CDR3 here is CSVGGSYEQYF.

The genes are TRBV4-2 and TRBJ2-1; TCRdb designates TRBD2, a call that cannot be tested without DNA. Germline CDR1 LGHNA, CDR2 YNFKEQ. CDR3 length equals 16 residues. CDR3 sequence: CAGSQDMSGGASEQFF.

CDR3 loop: CASSQERQGGEQYF. The chain carries TRBV4-1 and TRBJ2-7; TCRdb indicates TRBD2, and absent DNA this call remains unverified. CDR3 size: 14 residues. CDR1 is MGHRA, CDR2 YSYEKL, per germline.

The chain employs TRBV5-1 and TRBJ1-5; TCRdb's D call, TRBD1, is unchecked because there is no DNA. CDR1 is SGHRS and CDR2 is YFSETQ in the germline V gene. The CDR3 loop spans 15 amino acids. CDR3 loop: CASSLGWGSNQPQHF.

The chain employs TRBV19 and TRBJ2-1; TCRdb proposes TRBD1, but this gene call is untestable without DNA. The CDR3 contains 14 residues. Looked up from germline, CDR1 is LNHDA and CDR2 is SQIVND (reference sequence). This CDR3 reads CASSIGQGADEQFF.

The chain joins TRBV28 to TRBJ2-3; lacking DNA, the TRBD1 call made by TCRdb goes unchecked. The CDR3 loop spans 15 amino acids. Germline-derived CDR1 and CDR2 are MDHEN and SYDVKM. CDR3 sequence: CASSPWGTAADTQYF. Full variable domain (missing parts from reference TRBV28 and TRBJ2-3): DVKVTQSSRYLVKRTGEKVFLECVQDMDHENMFWYRQDPGLGLRLIYFSYDVKMKEKGDIPEGYSVSREKKERFSLILESASTNQTSMYLCASSPWGTAADTQYFGPGTRLTVL.

The V and J genes are TRBV7-2 and TRBJ2-3; without DNA, the TCRdb call of TRBD2 cannot be checked. The CDR3 totals 18 residues. CDR1 and CDR2 from the germline V gene are SGHTA and FQGNSA. This CDR3 reads CASSHTAPRGGVTDTQYF.

J is TRBJ2-7 and V is TRBV5-1; TCRdb picks TRBD1, but there is no DNA to check that call. Looked up from germline, CDR1 is SGHRS and CDR2 is YFSETQ. The CDR3 contains 15 residues. The CDR3 region is CASSLAGQGLPEQYF.

The chain joins TRBV6-6 to TRBJ1-2; as DNA is missing, the TRBD1 call by TCRdb cannot be tested. Germline lookup yields CDR1 MNHNY and CDR2 SVGAGI (reference sequence). CDR3 length: 15 amino acids. The CDR3 here is CASSYFGPGDYGYTF.

This sequence joins TRBV28 and TRBJ2-7. The germline V gene has CDR1 MDHEN and CDR2 SYDVKM. The CDR3 consists of 14 residues. The CDR3 loop reads CASSFLASSYEQYF.

J is TRBJ2-1 and V is TRBV20-1; TCRdb picks TRBD1, but there is no DNA to check that call. This CDR3 has 16 residues. Germline V gene sequence: CDR1 DFQATT, CDR2 SNEGSKA (reference sequence). The CDR3 sequence is CSAYPQTGGDGSEQFF.

This chain links TRBV29-1 with TRBJ1-1. The germline CDR1 and CDR2 sequences are SQVTM and ANQGSEA. The CDR3 contains 12 residues. CDR3 protein: CSVDSPGQGAFF.

The rearrangement uses TRBV27 and TRBJ1-2; TCRdb designates TRBD1, a call that cannot be tested without DNA. From germline, CDR1 is MNHEY and CDR2 SMNVEV (reference sequence). The CDR3 consists of 15 residues. CDR3 in amino acids: CASSLSRFRGVGYTF.